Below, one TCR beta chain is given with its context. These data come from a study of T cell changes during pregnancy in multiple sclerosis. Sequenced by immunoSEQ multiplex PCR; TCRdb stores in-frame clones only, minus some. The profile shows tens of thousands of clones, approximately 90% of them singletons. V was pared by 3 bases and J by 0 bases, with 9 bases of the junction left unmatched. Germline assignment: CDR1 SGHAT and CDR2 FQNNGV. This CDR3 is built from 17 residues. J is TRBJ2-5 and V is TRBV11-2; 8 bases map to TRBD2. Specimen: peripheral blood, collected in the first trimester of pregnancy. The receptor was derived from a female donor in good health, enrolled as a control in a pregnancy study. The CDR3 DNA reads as TGTGCCAGCAGCTTCCTTCAGACTAGCGCCGACCAAGAGACCCAGTACTTC. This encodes CASSFLQTSADQETQYF.